This entry lists 21 T cell receptor beta chains sequenced from one sample in a study of cytomegalovirus exposure and HLA in healthy donors. Both 60 Vbeta primers and 13 Jbeta primers went into the PCR. Some clones are missing from TCRdb's copy, which holds only in-frame ones; the method was immunoSEQ multiplex PCR. Found here are fewer than 200,000 clones, about 10% of them singletons; the top ten hold 1% to 1.5%. The sequencing input was PBMCs. Every receptor here comes from a woman in her 30s in good health and CMV-seropositive.

The chain is built from TRBV6-5 and TRBJ1-1, with 9 bases identical to TRBD1. This CDR3 contains 15 residues. Germline values: CDR1 MNHEY, CDR2 SVGAGI. The ends lost 0 bases at V and 5 bases at J; junction bases unmatched: 4. The CDR3 region has the DNA TGTGCCAGCAGTTACTCGAACAGGGGGCTGACTGAAGCTTTCTTT. Encoded protein: CASSYSNRGLTEAFF.

This clone was counted only a few times. The chain recombines TRBV2 with TRBJ2-1; 9 bases line up with TRBD2. The trim removed 4 bases at V and 3 bases at J, leaving 4 bases unmatched. The CDR3 loop spans 15 amino acids. Germline CDR1 SNHLY, CDR2 FYNNEI. The CDR3 region is CASSALAGFYNEQFF. In DNA, the CDR3 is TGTGCCAGCAGTGCTCTAGCGGGGTTCTACAATGAGCAGTTCTTC.

This clone appeared a few times. J is TRBJ2-6 and V is TRBV2, with 9 bases that match TRBD1. The CDR3 is made up of 18 amino acids. The V gene end was trimmed by 3 bases and the J gene end by 2 bases; junction bases not matched to a gene: 8. CDR1 and CDR2 from the germline V gene are SNHLY and FYNNEI. In DNA, the CDR3 is TGTGCCAGCAGTGACCGGACAGGGGAACTCACTGGGGCCAACGTCCTGACTTTC. Translating gives CASSDRTGELTGANVLTF. The whole variable domain, filled in from reference TRBV2 and TRBJ2-6, reads EPEVTQTPSHQVTQMGQEVILRCVPISNHLYFYWYRQILGQKVEFLVSFYNNEISEKSEIFDDQFSVERPDGSNFTLKIRSTKLEDSAMYFCASSDRTGELTGANVLTFGAGSRLTVL.

A few counts support this clone. This chain links TRBV6-6 with TRBJ1-1, with TRBD1 as a possible D gene (5 bases). CDR1 and CDR2 (germline): MNHNY, SVGAGI (reference sequence). The CDR3 covers 15 residues. The V end lost 2 bases, the J end lost 4 bases, and 14 bases lay between the germline ends. The CDR3 nucleotides read TGTGCCAGCAGTTACGGGTGGGGGGTTGGCACTGAAGCTTTCTTT. It yields the protein CASSYGWGVGTEAFF.

This clone occurred a few times. The chain couples TRBV19 to TRBJ1-4; TRBD1 matches at 7 bases. The germline CDR1 and CDR2 sequences are LNHDA and SQIVND (reference sequence). Trimming cost V 4 bases and J 3 bases; bases outside gene matches: 8. This CDR3 is built from 16 residues. CDR3 DNA sequence: TGTGCCAGTAGTACGGGGACAGTAACCCCTAATGAAAAACTGTTTTTT. Amino acids: CASSTGTVTPNEKLFF.

CDR3 residues: CASSQGGTVGNQPQHF. In nucleotides, the CDR3 is TGCGCCAGCAGCCAAGGCGGGACAGTGGGCAATCAGCCCCAGCATTTT. The chain recombines TRBV4-1 with TRBJ1-5; 7 nucleotides match TRBD1. Per germline, CDR1 MGHRA and CDR2 YSYEKL. The CDR3 consists of 16 residues. Losses at the gene ends were 1 base for V and 2 bases for J; bases not matched to a gene: 5.

The chain employs TRBV30 and TRBJ2-7, with TRBD2 identical over 7 bases. Losses at the gene ends were 5 bases for V and 5 bases for J; bases not matched to a gene: 12. The CDR3 is 14 amino acids. Germline values: CDR1 GTSNPN, CDR2 SVGIG (reference sequence). CDR3 region: CAWVLGGRVDEQYF. The DNA of the CDR3 is TGTGCCTGGGTCCTTGGGGGGAGGGTGGACGAGCAGTACTTC. Based on the CDR3 plus reference TRBV30 and TRBJ2-7, the full variable domain is SQTIHQWPATLVQPVGSPLSLECTVEGTSNPNLYWYRQAAGRGLQLLFYSVGIGQISSEVPQNLSASRPQDRQFILSSKKLLLSDSGFYLCAWVLGGRVDEQYFGPGTRLTVT.

This clone was detected only a few times. CDR3 sequence: CASSVWGGSSYNEQFF. As DNA, the CDR3 is TGTGCCAGTAGTGTATGGGGCGGGAGCTCCTACAATGAGCAGTTCTTC. The chain has TRBV19 and TRBJ2-1; 7 bases are shared with TRBD2. Germline CDR1 and CDR2: LNHDA and SQIVND (reference sequence). CDR3 length: 16 amino acids. The V and J ends lost 5 bases and 0 bases, in that order; junction bases with no gene match: 7.

The chain recombines TRBV9 with TRBJ2-6; possibly TRBD1 for D (6 bases). CDR1 and CDR2 from the germline V gene are SGDLS and YYNGEE. The CDR3 is 17 amino acids. V was trimmed by 4 bases and J by 0 bases, leaving 14 bases between them. CDR3 region: CASSFGQRASGANVLTF. The CDR3 DNA reads TGTGCCAGCAGCTTTGGACAGAGGGCCTCTGGGGCCAACGTCCTGACTTTC.

The chain employs TRBV29-1 and TRBJ2-1, with 8 bases aligning to TRBD1. V lost 7 bases to trimming and J lost 4 bases; unmatched junction nucleotides: 3. The CDR3 consists of 12 residues. Germline loops: CDR1 SQVTM, CDR2 ANQGSEA. The CDR3 region has the DNA TGCAGCGCAAGGACAGGGTACAATGAGCAGTTCTTC. It codes for CSARTGYNEQFF.

This sequence joins TRBV7-9 and TRBJ1-1; D not certain. The CDR3 loop spans 14 amino acids. The germline V gene has CDR1 SEHNR and CDR2 FQNEAQ (reference sequence). V lost 1 base, J lost 2 bases, and 8 bases lay in between. The DNA for the CDR3 is TGTGCCAGCAGCTTAGAAACAGCAAACACTGAAGCTTTCTTT. It is translated as CASSLETANTEAFF. The whole variable domain, remainder taken from reference TRBV7-9 and TRBJ1-1, is DTGVSQNPRHKITKRGQNVTFRCDPISEHNRLYWYRQTLGQGPEFLTYFQNEAQLEKSRLLSDRFSAERPKGSFSTLEIQRTEQGDSAMYLCASSLETANTEAFFGQGTRLTVV.

The V and J genes are TRBV5-1 and TRBJ2-7, with 7 bases fitting TRBD1. Germline CDR1 and CDR2: SGHRS and YFSETQ. There are 15 residues in the CDR3. With V trimmed by 4 bases and J by 2 bases, 9 bases remained unmatched. CDR3 sequence reads: CASSARQGLTYEQYF. The DNA of the CDR3 is TGCGCCAGCAGCGCCAGACAGGGTCTCACCTACGAGCAGTACTTC.

A word on this clone: This same CDR3 is encoded by further DNA sequences in the sample. This sequence joins TRBV18 and TRBJ1-1; tentative D call: TRBD1 (5 bases). Between the trimmed V and J ends, which lost 4 bases and 3 bases, there was a span of 9 bases. The CDR3 length is 13 residues. In germline, CDR1 is KGHSH, CDR2 LQKENI. CDR3 sequence: CASSRGGDTEAFF. In nucleotides, the CDR3 is TGTGCCAGCTCACGGGGAGGGGACACTGAAGCTTTCTTT.

This chain joins TRBV4-2 and TRBJ2-7; 7 positions match TRBD1. J was trimmed by 5 bases and V by 0 bases; bases with no gene match: 4. This CDR3 contains 14 residues. CDR1 LGHNA and CDR2 YNFKEQ come from the germline V gene. The chain's CDR3 is CASSQEADRDEQYF. CDR3 sequence (DNA): TGTGCCAGCAGCCAAGAGGCCGACAGGGACGAGCAGTACTTC.

As DNA, the CDR3 is TGTGCCAGCAGTCCCCACAGATTTAGCTCCTACAATGAGCAGTTCTTC. Protein: CASSPHRFSSYNEQFF. The gene calls are TRBV25-1 and TRBJ2-1, with D unclear. V lost 5 bases and J 0 bases, leaving 14 bases between the germline ends. The length of the CDR3 is 16 residues. From germline, CDR1 is MGHDK and CDR2 SYGVNS.

The V call is TRBV4-2, the J call TRBJ2-6; D ambiguous. Germline CDR1 reads LGHNA; CDR2 reads YNFKEQ. V lost 0 bases and J 2 bases, leaving 8 bases between the germline ends. This CDR3 region has 16 residues. The CDR3 region has the DNA TGTGCCAGCAGCCAAGATCAGGCAGCTGGGGCCAACGTCCTGACTTTC. Protein: CASSQDQAAGANVLTF.

There are a few counts of this clone. This chain connects TRBV5-1 to TRBJ1-1; 8 positions match TRBD1. The germline V gene encodes CDR1 SGHRS and CDR2 YFSETQ. This CDR3 is built from 14 residues. Unmatched junction bases numbered 6, after V lost 4 bases and J lost 4 bases. CDR3 in amino acids: CASSDKTGGTEAFF. The CDR3 bases are TGCGCCAGCAGCGACAAAACAGGGGGCACTGAAGCTTTCTTT.

The rearrangement links TRBV10-3 to TRBJ1-2; TRBD1 is a possible D gene (5 bases). Trimming pared 6 bases from V and 3 bases from J, leaving 8 bases between. Germline V gene data show CDR1 as ENHRY and CDR2 as SYGVKD. CDR3 length equals 12 residues. The DNA of the CDR3 is TGTGCCATCAGCCAGACAGACTATGGCTACACCTTC. It is translated as CAISQTDYGYTF.

DNA for the CDR3: TGTGCCAGCAGTGAGGGGACAGGGACCTACGAGCAGTACTTC. Its protein is CASSEGTGTYEQYF. The chain links TRBV6-1 to TRBJ2-7; TRBD1 agrees at 9 bases. The ends lost 3 bases at V and 2 bases at J; junction bases unmatched: 2. The CDR3 contains 14 residues. The germline gives CDR1 MNHNS, CDR2 SASEGT.

This clone was detected only a few times. The rearrangement uses TRBV10-2 and TRBJ1-4; D gene ambiguous. CDR1 and CDR2 (germline): WSHSY, SAAADI. This CDR3 spans 13 amino acids. V was trimmed by 4 bases and J by 8 bases, leaving 11 bases between them. The CDR3 DNA sequence: TGCGCCAGCAGTGGAGGTTATGGAGAAAAACTGTTTTTT. Translated: CASSGGYGEKLFF.

A few counts support this clone. The gene calls are TRBV6-1 and TRBJ1-1, with D perhaps matching TRBD1 (5 bases). Trimming left V 6 bases short and J 0 bases short, with 14 bases between. Per germline, CDR1 MNHNS and CDR2 SASEGT. This CDR3 region has 15 residues. The CDR3 nucleotides read TGTGCCAGCAGGGGTGGGGGGGGAATGAACACTGAAGCTTTCTTT. It is translated as CASRGGGGMNTEAFF.